One sample yielded the 25 T cell receptor beta chains listed below, sequenced in a study of blood T cell repertoires in COVID-19 (dated by TCRdb to 2019 to 2021). The library was produced with the immunoSEQ multiplex PCR assay. This is the immuneACCESS table as TCRdb keeps it, with only in-frame sequences that have V and J called. A part of the clones is gone; compared with another copy, unresolved V genes explain less than half, and the rest is unexplained. The sample yields under 150,000 clones; about 88% were counted once. Roughly 8.4% of the sample lies in the top ten. The sequenced sample consisted of peripheral blood. The origin of the receptors is a woman in her seventies who had recovered from COVID-19.

The genes are TRBV19 and TRBJ2-7, with TRBD1 matching 9 bases. The CDR3 extends over 14 amino acids. Germline V CDR1 and CDR2: LNHDA, SQIVND (reference sequence). V lost 7 bases and J lost 3; bases outside the gene matches: 7. The CDR3 sequence: CASKTGQGYYEQYF. The CDR3 nucleotides are TGTGCCAGTAAGACGGGACAGGGATACTACGAGCAGTACTTC.

The chain couples TRBV2 to TRBJ1-3; D is ambiguous. CDR1 and CDR2 from the germline V gene are SNHLY and FYNNEI. Trimming pared 4 bases from V and 0 bases from J, leaving 7 bases between. The CDR3 contains 14 residues. The CDR3 DNA reads as TGTGCCAGCAGTGGTCCGTTCTCTGGAAACACCATATATTTT. This translates into CASSGPFSGNTIYF.

This chain connects TRBV24-1 to TRBJ2-7, with 8 bases that match TRBD1. V trimming: 7 bases; J trimming: 0 bases; junction bases outside the gene matches: 7. The CDR3 contains 15 residues. CDR1 is KGHDR, CDR2 SFDVKD, per germline. CDR3 coding DNA: TGTGCCACCAGCCCCTCCGGGACAGGCTCCTACGAGCAGTACTTC. Translation gives CATSPSGTGSYEQYF.

The V and J genes are TRBV6-2 or TRBV6-3 and TRBJ1-5; maybe TRBD1 (6 bases). This CDR3 region has 14 residues. Trimming cost V 4 bases and J 6 bases, with 13 bases left between them. CDR1 is MNHEY, CDR2 SVGEGT, per germline. The CDR3 nucleotides are TGTGCCAGCAGTTCTACTACAGGGTTTCAGCCCCAGCATTTT. Amino acids: CASSSTTGFQPQHF.

This clone was observed a handful of times. The chain recombines TRBV7-6 with TRBJ1-3, with D possibly TRBD1 on 6 matching bases. This CDR3 has 16 residues. The V end lost 5 bases, the J end lost 4 bases, and 18 bases lay between the germline ends. The germline V gene encodes CDR1 SGHVS and CDR2 FNYEAQ. The CDR3 sequence is CASSPRTVLSGNTIYF. CDR3 in DNA: TGTGCCAGCAGCCCCCGGACAGTTCTCTCCGGAAACACCATATATTTT.

The chain couples TRBV27 to TRBJ2-7; 10 positions match TRBD2. With V trimmed by 5 bases and J by 7 bases, 8 bases remained unmatched. Germline CDR1 MNHEY, CDR2 SMNVEV (reference sequence). The CDR3 loop spans 14 amino acids. CDR3 bases: TGTGCCAGCAGTCCCCGGACTAGCGGTCTTGAGCAGTACTTC. This translates into CASSPRTSGLEQYF.

The V gene is TRBV28, the J gene TRBJ1-1; unclear D gene. V lost 3 bases to trimming and J lost 4 bases, with 6 bases between them. This CDR3 is built from 12 residues. Germline V gene lookup returns CDR1 MDHEN and CDR2 SYDVKM. The CDR3 region has the DNA TGTGCCAGCAGTTTGGCAGGCACTGAAGCTTTCTTT. As protein: CASSLAGTEAFF.

This clone was observed a single time. The rearrangement joins TRBV29-1 to TRBJ1-2, with D possibly TRBD1 on 6 matching bases. V lost 0 bases and J lost 5, with 16 bases in between. The germline gives CDR1 SQVTM, CDR2 ANQGSEA. This CDR3 comprises 15 residues. Written as DNA, the CDR3 is TGCAGCGTTGAAGATAACGGCAGGGGATATTATGGCTACACCTTC. This gives the protein CSVEDNGRGYYGYTF.

This clone was found many times. CDR3 region: CASSLGTGNSPLHF. CDR3 in DNA: TGTGCCAGCAGCTTGGGGACAGGGAATTCACCCCTCCACTTT. This rearrangement joins TRBV5-6 to TRBJ1-6, with TRBD1 matching over 8 bases. This CDR3 is 14 amino acids long. V shed 0 bases and J 7 bases; nucleotides not matched to a gene: 0. Germline V CDR1 and CDR2: SGHDT, YYEEEE.

The chain combines TRBV4-3 with TRBJ2-3; 15 bases agree with TRBD2. Germline values: CDR1 LGHNA, CDR2 YSLEER. The V and J ends lost 4 bases and 5 bases, in that order; junction bases with no gene match: 10. The CDR3 runs to 18 residues. The CDR3 spells CASSLLPGLAGGGDTQYF. In nucleotides, the CDR3 is TGCGCCAGCAGCCTCCTACCGGGACTAGCGGGGGGAGGAGATACGCAGTATTTT.

The chain recombines TRBV29-1 with TRBJ1-2; D call uncertain. Germline values: CDR1 SQVTM, CDR2 ANQGSEA. This CDR3 is 13 amino acids long. Trimming removed 4 bases at V and 1 base at J, with 10 bases between. CDR3 coding DNA: TGCAGCGTTGCCCAGGACTATAACTATGGCTACACCTTC. Its translation: CSVAQDYNYGYTF.

The chain couples TRBV19 to TRBJ2-1; the match to TRBD2 covers 10 bases. CDR1 LNHDA and CDR2 SQIVND come from the germline V gene (reference sequence). After removal of 8 bases from V and 6 bases from J, the junction contained 7 bases not matched to a gene. The length of the CDR3 is 14 residues. The chain's CDR3 is CASWSSGGVNEQFF. CDR3 in DNA: TGTGCCAGTTGGTCCAGCGGGGGGGTCAATGAGCAGTTCTTC.

The rearrangement uses TRBV7-9 and TRBJ2-5, with 12 nucleotides matching TRBD2. The CDR3 is 18 amino acids. Germline lookup yields CDR1 SEHNR and CDR2 FQNEAQ (reference sequence). V gave up 3 bases and J gave up 2 bases; unmatched junction bases: 10. CDR3 sequence reads: CASSFLAGGQRGQETQYF. CDR3 bases: TGTGCCAGCAGCTTCCTAGCGGGGGGGCAAAGAGGGCAAGAGACCCAGTACTTC. The whole variable domain, remainder taken from reference TRBV7-9 and TRBJ2-5, is DTGVSQNPRHKITKRGQNVTFRCDPISEHNRLYWYRQTLGQGPEFLTYFQNEAQLEKSRLLSDRFSAERPKGSFSTLEIQRTEQGDSAMYLCASSFLAGGQRGQETQYFGPGTRLLVL.

This clone was seen a single time. The gene calls are TRBV7-2 and TRBJ2-2; TRBD1 aligns across 10 bases. Germline-derived CDR1 and CDR2 are SGHTA and FQGNSA. V was clipped by 5 bases and J by 5 bases; unmatched bases: 8. There are 16 residues in the CDR3. The CDR3 spells CASSPEGQGMTGELFF. Written as DNA, the CDR3 is TGTGCCAGCAGCCCTGAGGGACAGGGGATGACCGGGGAGCTGTTTTTT.

This chain uses TRBV3-1 (or the pseudogene TRBV3-2) with TRBJ1-2, with D possibly TRBD1 on 5 matching bases. Germline CDR1 LGHDT, CDR2 YNNKEL (reference sequence). Trimming removed 0 bases at V and 8 bases at J, with 16 bases between. The length of the CDR3 is 15 residues. The CDR3 spells CASSQDWGGRLGYTF. In DNA, the CDR3 is TGTGCCAGCAGCCAAGATTGGGGGGGTCGCTTGGGCTACACCTTC.

This chain joins TRBV4-3 and TRBJ2-2; no definite D call. The CDR3 has 15 amino acids. Germline CDR1 LGHNA, CDR2 YSLEER. Trimming removed 1 base at V and 2 bases at J, with 8 bases between. The CDR3 bases are TGCGCCAGCAGCCAAGCCCTAACCAACACCGGGGAGCTGTTTTTT. Its translation is CASSQALTNTGELFF.

The chain employs TRBV18 and TRBJ1-4; D may be TRBD1 (5 bases). Germline V CDR1 and CDR2: KGHSH, LQKENI. V was trimmed by 1 base and J by 5 bases, leaving 5 bases between them. The CDR3 has 13 residues. In nucleotides, the CDR3 is TGTGCCAGCTCACCACGACAGAATGAAAAACTGTTTTTT. Translated: CASSPRQNEKLFF.

This chain uses TRBV27 with TRBJ2-5, with TRBD2 identical over 11 bases. Losses at the gene ends were 6 bases for V and 3 bases for J; bases not matched to a gene: 9. The germline CDR1 and CDR2 sequences are MNHEY and SMNVEV (reference sequence). The CDR3 loop spans 16 amino acids. The CDR3 spells CASSSLLAGGEETQYF. CDR3 sequence (DNA): TGTGCCAGCAGCTCCTTGCTAGCGGGGGGAGAAGAGACCCAGTACTTC.

Only one count was recorded for this clone. V gene TRBV7-9 combines with J gene TRBJ2-3; D gene ambiguous. Trimming stripped 2 bases from V and 1 base from J, with 16 bases between. In germline, CDR1 is SEHNR, CDR2 FQNEAQ (reference sequence). The CDR3 is 17 amino acids. The CDR3 DNA sequence: TGTGCCAGCAGCTTAAGCTTCAGCGATACTGGCACAGATACGCAGTATTTT. Its translation is CASSLSFSDTGTDTQYF. The full variable domain, rest sourced from reference TRBV7-9 and TRBJ2-3, is DTGVSQNPRHKITKRGQNVTFRCDPISEHNRLYWYRQTLGQGPEFLTYFQNEAQLEKSRLLSDRFSAERPKGSFSTLEIQRTEQGDSAMYLCASSLSFSDTGTDTQYFGPGTRLTVL.

The chain employs TRBV7-2 and TRBJ2-7, with a tentative D call TRBD1 (6 bases). This CDR3 has 15 residues. V was cut by 4 bases and J by 1 base, with 14 bases left in between. CDR1 SGHTA and CDR2 FQGNSA come from the germline V gene. The CDR3 sequence: CASSSYQGRSYEQYF. CDR3 sequence (DNA): TGTGCCAGCAGCTCCTATCAGGGGAGATCCTACGAGCAGTACTTC.

The CDR3 spells CASSLTPISDTGELFF. Here the CDR3 DNA reads TGTGCCAGCAGCTTAACCCCGATTAGCGACACCGGGGAGCTGTTTTTT. This rearrangement joins TRBV7-6 to TRBJ2-2; TRBD2 is a possible D gene (5 bases). Germline loops: CDR1 SGHVS, CDR2 FNYEAQ. This CDR3 contains 16 residues. V lost 2 bases, J lost 3 bases, and 13 bases lay in between.

This clone was seen a handful of times. V usage is TRBV9 and J usage is TRBJ2-7; D remains unclear. V was shortened by 4 bases and J by 2 bases, with 16 bases between the two germline ends. From germline, CDR1 is SGDLS and CDR2 YYNGEE. The CDR3 contains 15 residues. The CDR3 spells CASSQSSSPTYEQYF. The CDR3 DNA follows: TGTGCCAGCAGCCAGTCATCTTCCCCAACCTACGAGCAGTACTTC.

This chain links TRBV5-1 with TRBJ1-1; 7 nucleotides align to TRBD1. Germline values: CDR1 SGHRS, CDR2 YFSETQ. CDR3 length: 14 residues. The J segment lost 4 bases and the V segment lost 3 bases, leaving 6 bases of the junction unmatched. The CDR3 sequence: CASSSTGVGTEAFF. CDR3 DNA sequence: TGCGCCAGCAGCTCAACAGGGGTGGGCACTGAAGCTTTCTTT.

The V and J genes are TRBV28 and TRBJ2-4; possibly TRBD2 for D (5 bases). The CDR3 totals 15 residues. Trimming stripped 5 bases from V and 7 bases from J, with 18 bases between. Germline V gene sequence: CDR1 MDHEN, CDR2 SYDVKM. DNA of the CDR3: TGTGCCAGCAGTCCTCCGGGAAAATTATTGAACATTCAGTACTTC. The encoded protein is CASSPPGKLLNIQYF.

As to this clone: This sample also contains other DNA sequences that code for the same CDR3. The chain joins TRBV28 to TRBJ2-7; tentatively, D is TRBD2 (6 bases). Germline CDR1 is MDHEN and CDR2 is SYDVKM. The ends were cut back, 7 bases at V and 2 bases at J, with 12 bases in the middle. CDR3 length equals 13 residues. CDR3 DNA sequence: TGTGCCAGCAAAGCCGGGGGTCCCTACGAGCAGTACTTC. It yields the protein CASKAGGPYEQYF. Supplemented by reference TRBV28 and TRBJ2-7, the full variable domain reads DVKVTQSSRYLVKRTGEKVFLECVQDMDHENMFWYRQDPGLGLRLIYFSYDVKMKEKGDIPEGYSVSREKKERFSLILESASTNQTSMYLCASKAGGPYEQYFGPGTRLTVT.